Listed below are T cell receptor beta chains from one sample, sequenced in a study of blood T cell repertoires in COVID-19. Clones were sequenced by immunoSEQ multiplex PCR, and TCRdb holds only the in-frame ones, with some missing. The sample lists hundreds of thousands of clones; around four fifths were seen once. The sequenced material came from peripheral blood. The receptors come from a woman between 45 and 65 years old with active or convalescent COVID-19. Each CDR3 is given with its conserved first and last residue. A D gene is named only where the DNA matches it firmly. Size values are once, few and many counts, or a class for expanded clones, and some rows have none.

TRBV4-1,-,-,TRBJ2-1,CASSQPSGNLLGNEQFF,TGCGCCAGCAGCCAACCCTCGGGAAATTTACTTGGCAATGAGCAGTTCTTC
TRBV10-3,-,-,TRBJ1-2,CAISESGRKGRYGYTF,TGTGCCATCAGTGAGTCTGGGAGGAAGGGGCGGTATGGCTACACCTTC
TRBV7-9,TRBD1,-,TRBJ2-1,CASSFRGRYNEQFF,TGTGCCAGCAGCTTCAGGGGGCGCTACAATGAGCAGTTCTTC
TRBV28,-,-,TRBJ2-7,CASRRGSNEQYF,TGTGCCAGCAGAAGAGGCAGCAACGAGCAGTACTTC
TRBV4-2,TRBD2,-,TRBJ2-1,CASSDPGLPYNEQFF,TGTGCCAGCAGCGATCCGGGACTACCCTACAATGAGCAGTTCTTC
TRBV28,-,-,TRBJ1-6,CASSPTGGVSPLHF,TGTGCCAGCAGCCCAACGGGGGGGGTTTCACCCCTCCACTTT
TRBV11-3,-,-,TRBJ1-3,CASSLYAGNTIYF,TGTGCCAGCAGCCTCTACGCTGGAAACACCATATATTTT
TRBV7-8,-,once,TRBJ2-7,CASSPKGRFPDGYF,TGTGCCAGCAGCCCCAAAGGGAGGTTCCCAGACGGGTACTTC
TRBV13,-,few,TRBJ2-7,CASSLPGQYEQYF,TGTGCCAGCAGCTTACCAGGGCAGTACGAGCAGTACTTC
TRBV2,-,few,TRBJ1-2,CASSPDRRRGYTF,TGTGCCAGCAGCCCGGACCGCCGGAGGGGCTACACCTTC
TRBV5-4,TRBD2,-,TRBJ2-1,CASSLEAAGYNEQFF,TGTGCCAGCAGCTTGGAGGCAGCGGGGTACAATGAGCAGTTCTTC
TRBV6-5,-,once,TRBJ1-2,CASKGRAYGYTF,TGTGCCAGCAAGGGCAGGGCCTATGGCTACACCTTC
TRBV4-1,TRBD1,few,TRBJ1-6,CASSQGRGLDSPLHF,TGCGCCAGCAGCCAAGGCAGGGGGCTAGATTCACCCCTCCACTTT
TRBV29-1,-,-,TRBJ1-1,CSVAAGTEAFF,TGCAGCGTTGCGGCGGGCACTGAAGCTTTCTTT
TRBV6-9,-,-,TRBJ1-1,CASSATGSPTNTEAFF,TGTGCCAGCAGTGCGACGGGGTCACCCACGAACACTGAAGCTTTCTTT
TRBV4-2,TRBD1,-,TRBJ1-4,CASSQVGGQINEKLFF,TGTGCCAGCAGCCAAGTAGGGGGACAGATTAATGAAAAACTGTTTTTT